The T cell receptor (beta chain) under discussion was sequenced for a study of T cell responses to AZD1222 COVID-19 vaccine. Findings and caveats of the study: Regions left unmutated in variants are reportedly the target of nearly half of spike-specific TCRs. It was only a handful of AZD1222 recipients who were seropositive at baseline. Two AZD1222 administrations were followed by greater Spike-specific TCR breadth and depth. White British ancestry dominated among donors, who included more females, and clonal diversity was possibly underestimated.

The protocol was immunoSEQ multiplex PCR, while the TCRdb copy is restricted to in-frame clones and leaves out a portion. This table holds some 170,000 clones, about 92% found once. Concerning this clone: Its antigen is undetermined.

The CDR3 runs 11 residues. Germline V gene lookup returns CDR1 SGHAT and CDR2 FQNNGV. Trimming shortened V by 2 bases and J by 5 bases, and 4 bases separated the two germline ends. This sample comprised peripheral blood, obtained on day 0 of AZD1222 vaccination. The TCR comes from an adult in good health. The V gene is TRBV11-2, the J gene TRBJ2-7; no definite D call. The CDR3: CASSLFHEQYF. The CDR3 DNA reads as TGTGCCAGCAGCTTATTTCACGAGCAGTACTTC. The entire variable domain, with the rest obtained from reference TRBV11-2 and TRBJ2-7, is as follows: EAGVAQSPRYKIIEKRQSVAFWCNPISGHATLYWYQQILGQGPKLLIQFQNNGVVDDSQLPKDRFSAERLKGVDSTLKIQPAKLEDSAVYLCASSLFHEQYFGPGTRLTVT.